This T cell receptor (beta chain) derives from a study of molecular identifiers for immune sequencing clone quantification. This clonotype was detected ten times or more. From germline, CDR1 is GTSNPN and CDR2 SVGIG (reference sequence). V gave up 0 bases and J gave up 3 bases, with 8 bases separating them. The CDR3 is made up of 14 amino acids. Via MiXCR, TCRdb re-called the PCR reads, giving one row per CDR3 protein. Among just under 650,000 distinct CDR3 sequences listed, 15% to 20% were seen once. Sequencing was done on a sample of naive CD8+ T cells from blood, with Jurkat cell RNA spiked in. Sample subset: FACS-sorted CD8+CD4-CCR7+CD45RA+ naive T cells. The TCR was taken from a human donor in good health. Some libraries in this study had Jurkat cell RNA spiked in. V is TRBV30 and J is TRBJ2-2; D is perhaps TRBD2 (5 bases). The CDR3 coding sequence is TGTGCCTGGAGTGTTGTGCGGGACACCGGGGAGCTGTTTTTT. Translating it yields CAWSVVRDTGELFF.